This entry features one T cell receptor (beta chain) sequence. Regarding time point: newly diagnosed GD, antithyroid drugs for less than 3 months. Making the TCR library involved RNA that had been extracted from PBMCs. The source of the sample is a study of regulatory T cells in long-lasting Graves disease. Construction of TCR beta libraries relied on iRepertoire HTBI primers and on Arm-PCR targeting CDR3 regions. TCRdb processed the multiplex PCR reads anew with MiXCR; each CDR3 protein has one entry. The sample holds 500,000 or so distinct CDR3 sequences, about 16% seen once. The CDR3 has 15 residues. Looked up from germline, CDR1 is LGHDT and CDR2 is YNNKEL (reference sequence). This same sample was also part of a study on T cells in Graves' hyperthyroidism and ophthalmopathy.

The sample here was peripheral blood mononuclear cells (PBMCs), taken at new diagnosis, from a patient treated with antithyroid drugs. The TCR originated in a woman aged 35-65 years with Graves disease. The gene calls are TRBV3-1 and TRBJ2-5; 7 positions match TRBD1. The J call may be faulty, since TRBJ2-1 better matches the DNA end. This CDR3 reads CASSSDRALTNEQFF. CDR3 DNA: TGTGCCAGCAGTTCCGACAGGGCTCTTACGAATGAGCAGTTCTTC.